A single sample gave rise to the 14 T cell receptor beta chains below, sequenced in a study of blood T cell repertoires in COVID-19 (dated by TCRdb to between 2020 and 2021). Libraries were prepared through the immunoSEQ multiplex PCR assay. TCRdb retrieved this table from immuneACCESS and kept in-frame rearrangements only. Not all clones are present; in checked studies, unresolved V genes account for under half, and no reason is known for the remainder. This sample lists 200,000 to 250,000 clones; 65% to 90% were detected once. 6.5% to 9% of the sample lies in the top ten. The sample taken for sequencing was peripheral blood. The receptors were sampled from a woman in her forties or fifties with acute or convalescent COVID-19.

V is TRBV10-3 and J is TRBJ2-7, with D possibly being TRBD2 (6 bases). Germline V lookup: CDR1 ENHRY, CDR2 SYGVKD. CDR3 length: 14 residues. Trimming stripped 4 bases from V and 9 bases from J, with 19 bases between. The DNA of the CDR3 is TGTGCCATCAGTGCCGGGATGGTAGCGGTGAGGCAGTACTTC. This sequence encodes CAISAGMVAVRQYF.

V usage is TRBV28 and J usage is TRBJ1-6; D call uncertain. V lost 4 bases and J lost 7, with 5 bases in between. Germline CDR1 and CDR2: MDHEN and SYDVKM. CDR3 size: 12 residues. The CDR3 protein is CASSSENSPLHF. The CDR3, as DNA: TGTGCCAGCAGTTCGGAGAATTCACCCCTCCACTTT. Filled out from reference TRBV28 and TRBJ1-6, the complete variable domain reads DVKVTQSSRYLVKRTGEKVFLECVQDMDHENMFWYRQDPGLGLRLIYFSYDVKMKEKGDIPEGYSVSREKKERFSLILESASTNQTSMYLCASSSENSPLHFGNGTRLTVT.

CDR3 coding DNA: TGCAGTGCTAGTCCCCAGGAGACCCAGTACTTC. Its translation is CSASPQETQYF. The rearrangement joins TRBV20-1 to TRBJ2-5; D is uncertain. The CDR3 is made up of 11 amino acids. V was cut by 3 bases and J by 5 bases, with 7 bases left in between. The germline V gene has CDR1 DFQATT and CDR2 SNEGSKA (reference sequence).

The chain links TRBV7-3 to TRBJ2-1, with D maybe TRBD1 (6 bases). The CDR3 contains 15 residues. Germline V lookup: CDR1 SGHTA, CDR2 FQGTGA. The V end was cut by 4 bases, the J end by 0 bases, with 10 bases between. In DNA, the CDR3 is TGTGCCAGCAGCTCAAACAGGGACTCCTACAATGAGCAGTTCTTC. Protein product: CASSSNRDSYNEQFF.

The CDR3, as DNA: TGTGCCAGCAGCCAAGCGGGGGGTTCTGGCGAGCAGTACTTC. Amino acids: CASSQAGGSGEQYF. This chain connects TRBV3-1 (or the pseudogene TRBV3-2) to TRBJ2-7; TRBD2 matches at 7 bases. The V and J ends lost 1 base and 6 bases, in that order; junction bases with no gene match: 6. Germline CDR1 is LGHDT and CDR2 is YNNKEL (reference sequence). The CDR3 runs 14 residues.

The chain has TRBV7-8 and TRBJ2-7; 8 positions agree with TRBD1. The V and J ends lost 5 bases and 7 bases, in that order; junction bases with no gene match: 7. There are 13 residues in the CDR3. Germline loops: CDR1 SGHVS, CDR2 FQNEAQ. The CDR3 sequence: CASSRQGSIEQYF. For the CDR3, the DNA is TGTGCCAGCAGCAGACAGGGGTCGATAGAGCAGTACTTC.

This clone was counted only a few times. CDR3 DNA sequence: TGTGCCAGCAGCTTAGGGCTAGCGATGAGCTCCTACAATGAGCAGTTCTTC. Translation: CASSLGLAMSSYNEQFF. The chain has TRBV11-3 and TRBJ2-1, with TRBD2 as a possible D gene (6 bases). With 1 base removed from V and 0 bases from J, the gap between germline ends came to 13 bases. Germline CDR1 is SGHNT and CDR2 is YENEEA. The CDR3 extends over 17 amino acids. The variable domain in full, completed from reference TRBV11-3 and TRBJ2-1, reads EAGVVQSPRYKIIEKKQPVAFWCNPISGHNTLYWYLQNLGQGPELLIRYENEEAVDDSQLPKDRFSAERLKGVDSTLKIQPAELGDSAVYLCASSLGLAMSSYNEQFFGPGTRLTVL.

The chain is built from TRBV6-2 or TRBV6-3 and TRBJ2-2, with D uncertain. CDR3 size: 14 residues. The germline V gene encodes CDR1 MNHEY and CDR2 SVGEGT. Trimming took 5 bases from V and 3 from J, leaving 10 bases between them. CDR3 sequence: CASSNPLYTGELFF. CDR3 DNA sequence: TGTGCCAGCAGTAACCCACTATACACCGGGGAGCTGTTTTTT.

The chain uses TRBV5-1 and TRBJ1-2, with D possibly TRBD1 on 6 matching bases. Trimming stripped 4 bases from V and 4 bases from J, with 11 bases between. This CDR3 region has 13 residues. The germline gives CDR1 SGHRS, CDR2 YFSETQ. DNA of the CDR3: TGCGCCAGCAGCCCTGAAGGGGGCTATGGCTACACCTTC. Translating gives CASSPEGGYGYTF.

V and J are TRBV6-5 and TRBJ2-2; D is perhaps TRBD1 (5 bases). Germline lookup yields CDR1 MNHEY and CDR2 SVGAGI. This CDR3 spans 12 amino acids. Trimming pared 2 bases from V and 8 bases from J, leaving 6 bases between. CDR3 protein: CASSYRTGELFF. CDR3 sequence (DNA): TGTGCCAGCAGTTACCGGACAGGGGAGCTGTTTTTT.

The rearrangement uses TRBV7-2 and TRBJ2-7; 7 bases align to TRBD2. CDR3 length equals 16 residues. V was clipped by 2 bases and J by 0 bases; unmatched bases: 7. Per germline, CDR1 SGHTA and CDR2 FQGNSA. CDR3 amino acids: CASSLSAGVPSYEQYF. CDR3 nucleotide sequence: TGTGCCAGCAGCTTATCGGCGGGAGTACCCTCCTACGAGCAGTACTTC.

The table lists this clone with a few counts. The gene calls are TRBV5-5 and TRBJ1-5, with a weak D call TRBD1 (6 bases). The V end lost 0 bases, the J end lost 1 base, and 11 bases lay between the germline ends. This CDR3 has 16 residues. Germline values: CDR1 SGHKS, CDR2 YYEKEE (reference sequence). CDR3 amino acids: CASSLDPGASNQPQHF. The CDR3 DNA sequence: TGTGCCAGCAGCTTGGACCCAGGGGCGAGCAATCAGCCCCAGCATTTT.

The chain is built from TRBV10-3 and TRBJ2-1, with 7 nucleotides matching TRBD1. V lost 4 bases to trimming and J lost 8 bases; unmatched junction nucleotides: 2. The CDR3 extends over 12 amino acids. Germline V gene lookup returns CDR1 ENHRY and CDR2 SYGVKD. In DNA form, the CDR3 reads TGTGCCATCAGTGTAGACAGGGATGAGCAGTTCTTC. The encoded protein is CAISVDRDEQFF.

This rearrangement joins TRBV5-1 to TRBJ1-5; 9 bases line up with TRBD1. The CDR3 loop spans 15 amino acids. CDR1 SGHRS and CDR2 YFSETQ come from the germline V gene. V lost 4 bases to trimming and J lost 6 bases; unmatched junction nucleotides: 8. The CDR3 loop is CASSPGTGNPQPQHF. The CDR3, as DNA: TGCGCCAGCAGCCCCGGGACAGGGAACCCTCAGCCCCAGCATTTT.